These 22 T cell receptor beta chains came from one sample sequenced in a study of blood T cells in healthy people across ages. Alongside a J-beta primer mix, a sample-barcoded 5' primer served in a second PCR lasting roughly 7 to 12 cycles. MiXCR was run by TCRdb on the 5' RACE reads, yielding one entry per CDR3 protein. The sample includes around 870,000 distinct CDR3 sequences, under 30% of them seen just once. The sample taken for sequencing was blood. The origin of the receptors is a woman aged 80 or over in good health.

This chain links TRBV28 with TRBJ2-5, with D uncertain. Germline V gene sequence: CDR1 MDHEN, CDR2 SYDVKM. V lost 3 bases, J lost 7 bases, and 9 bases lay in between. The CDR3 is 12 residues long. The DNA of the CDR3 is TGTGCCAGCAGTTTCATGGTAGGGACCCAGTACTTC. Protein product: CASSFMVGTQYF.

V gene TRBV5-1 combines with J gene TRBJ2-5, with TRBD1 matching over 10 bases. The J call may not be correct, given that the DNA end is closer to TRBJ2-7. Germline loops: CDR1 SGHRS, CDR2 YFSETQ. CDR3 length: 15 amino acids. CDR3 sequence: CASSSGDRGRYEQYF. Written as DNA, the CDR3 is TGCGCCAGCAGCTCGGGGGACAGGGGAAGGTACGAGCAGTACTTC.

This chain joins TRBV19 and TRBJ2-1; 7 nucleotides align to TRBD1. This CDR3 region has 14 residues. The V segment lost 5 bases and the J segment 7 bases; nucleotides outside the gene matches: 8. The germline V gene has CDR1 LNHDA and CDR2 SQIVND (reference sequence). Written as DNA, the CDR3 is TGTGCCAGTAGTGGACAGGCAGCAGGGAATGAGCAGTTCTTC. This gives the protein CASSGQAAGNEQFF.

The chain employs TRBV28 and TRBJ1-6; possibly TRBD1 for D (6 bases). V was pared by 7 bases and J by 10 bases, with 23 bases between. The CDR3 extends over 16 amino acids. The V gene's germline CDR1 is MDHEN and CDR2 SYDVKM. The CDR3 here is CASTAVGGTLDSPLHF. Written as DNA, the CDR3 is TGTGCCAGCACCGCGGTAGGGGGGACCCTGGACTCACCCCTCCACTTT.

This clonotype was seen repeatedly, ten times or more. V gene TRBV7-2 combines with J gene TRBJ1-4; possible D gene TRBD1, 5 bases. Germline CDR1 SGHTA, CDR2 FQGNSA. Trimming removed 0 bases from V and 4 bases from J, with 21 bases in between. The CDR3 runs to 19 residues. CDR3 nucleotide sequence: TGTGCCAGCAGCTTAGCTCTACGCAGAGTCAAAGGACATAATGAAAAACTGTTTTTT. It translates to CASSLALRRVKGHNEKLFF.

At least ten counts were recorded for this clonotype. V usage is TRBV29-1 and J usage is TRBJ2-5; 7 positions agree with TRBD1. Germline V lookup: CDR1 SQVTM, CDR2 ANQGSEA. Losses at the gene ends were 4 bases for V and 5 bases for J; bases not matched to a gene: 7. The CDR3 has 13 amino acids. DNA of the CDR3: TGCAGCGTTGCGAGGGGGCATGGGGAGACCCAGTACTTC. Protein product: CSVARGHGETQYF.

This clonotype was picked up a small number of times. V usage is TRBV6-5 and J usage is TRBJ2-7; perhaps TRBD1 as D (5 bases). Germline V CDR1 and CDR2: MNHEY, SVGAGI. This CDR3 comprises 12 residues. The CDR3 DNA reads as TGTGGGGCAGGGATAATGGGCAATGAGCAGTACTTC. Amino acid sequence: CGAGIMGNEQYF.

Notes on this clonotype: Just one base apart from a much larger clone, this may be a read error. This sequence joins TRBV7-2 and TRBJ1-5, with D perhaps matching TRBD1 (6 bases). From germline, CDR1 is SGHTA and CDR2 FQGNSA. This CDR3 is 13 amino acids long. V shed 5 bases and J shed 10 bases, with 15 bases lying between them. Written as DNA, the CDR3 is TGTGCCAGCAGCATACAGGGAGTTCACCCCCAGCATTTT. Translation: CASSIQGVHPQHF.

This clonotype appeared many times. V usage is TRBV24-1 and J usage is TRBJ2-1; 15 bases fit TRBD2. Germline CDR1 reads KGHDR; CDR2 reads SFDVKD. The CDR3 sequence is 17 residues long. J lost 9 bases, V lost 3 bases, and 8 bases had no gene match. CDR3 amino acids: CATSDPPGLAGGIEQFF. DNA of the CDR3: TGTGCCACCAGTGATCCACCGGGACTAGCGGGGGGAATTGAGCAGTTCTTC.

Comment on this clonotype: A read error may explain this, as a much larger clone is one base away. This chain uses TRBV20-1 with TRBJ2-7; 8 bases agree with TRBD2. This CDR3 comprises 13 residues. The germline V gene has CDR1 DFQATT and CDR2 SNEGSKA (reference sequence). Trimming at V came to 5 bases and at J to 7 bases, leaving 10 bases not matched to a gene. The CDR3 here is CSAPGLVDNEQYF. CDR3 nucleotides: TGCAGTGCTCCGGGACTAGTGGACAATGAGCAGTACTTC.

A few counts support this clonotype. This sequence joins TRBV20-1 and TRBJ2-2; 13 nucleotides agree with TRBD2. The trim removed 4 bases at V and 5 bases at J, leaving 1 base unmatched. In germline, CDR1 is DFQATT, CDR2 SNEGSKA (reference sequence). The CDR3 totals 14 residues. This CDR3 is CSATGLAGTGELFF. The CDR3 region has the DNA TGCAGTGCTACGGGACTAGCGGGGACCGGGGAGCTGTTTTTT.

This clonotype was seen ten or more times. The chain uses TRBV24-1 and TRBJ2-5; 9 nucleotides match TRBD1. From germline, CDR1 is KGHDR and CDR2 SFDVKD. The junction had 15 bases not matched to a gene; V was cut back by 3 bases and J by 2 bases. The CDR3 extends over 19 amino acids. The CDR3 loop is CATSDAALWTGERQETQYF. The CDR3 DNA sequence: TGTGCCACCAGTGATGCCGCTCTGTGGACAGGGGAAAGGCAAGAGACCCAGTACTTC.

This clonotype was seen repeatedly, ten times or more. V and J are TRBV20-1 and TRBJ2-1, with D hard to call. CDR3 length: 15 amino acids. With 3 bases removed from V and 0 bases from J, the gap between germline ends came to 12 bases. Germline lookup yields CDR1 DFQATT and CDR2 SNEGSKA (reference sequence). The DNA for the CDR3 is TGCAGTGCTAGGGAGTGGCGGTCCTCCTACAATGAGCAGTTCTTC. It specifies CSAREWRSSYNEQFF.

The rearrangement joins TRBV3-1 to TRBJ1-5; D ambiguous. V dropped 2 bases and J dropped 7 bases, with 9 bases sitting between them. Looked up from germline, CDR1 is LGHDT and CDR2 is YNNKEL (reference sequence). The CDR3 consists of 13 residues. The CDR3 coding sequence is TGTGCCAGCAGCCAAAGCCCAGACCAGCCCCAGCATTTT. Protein sequence: CASSQSPDQPQHF. The variable domain in full, completed from reference TRBV3-1 and TRBJ1-5, reads DTAVSQTPKYLVTQMGNDKSIKCEQNLGHDTMYWYKQDSKKFLKIMFSYNNKELIINETVPNRFSPKSPDKAHLNLHINSLELGDSAVYFCASSQSPDQPQHFGDGTRLSIL.

The table lists this clonotype with many counts. This rearrangement joins TRBV10-1 to TRBJ2-1, with a weak D call TRBD2 (6 bases). The V gene's germline CDR1 is WNHNN and CDR2 SYGVQD (reference sequence). V gave up 0 bases and J gave up 12 bases, with 21 bases separating them. This CDR3 has 16 amino acids. This chain's CDR3 is CASSESLGGRGQAQFF. The CDR3 bases are TGCGCCAGCAGTGAGTCCTTAGGAGGGAGAGGGCAGGCGCAGTTCTTC.

This clonotype was seen many times. The chain has TRBV20-1 and TRBJ2-7; D gene unclear. In germline, CDR1 is DFQATT, CDR2 SNEGSKA (reference sequence). The V end lost 3 bases, the J end lost 7 bases, and 13 bases lay between the germline ends. The CDR3 runs to 12 residues. CDR3: CSARDGLEEQYF. Written as DNA, the CDR3 is TGCAGTGCTAGGGACGGCCTAGAGGAGCAGTACTTC.

This chain uses TRBV12-3 or TRBV12-4 with TRBJ2-7; D may be TRBD1 (6 bases). The CDR3 contains 16 residues. V shed 7 bases and J shed 2 bases, with 21 bases lying between them. The DNA for the CDR3 is TGTGCCAGCATCAAAGGAAGGTTGGGGGCACCCTACGAGCAGTACTTC. It is translated as CASIKGRLGAPYEQYF.

This clonotype came up many times. V and J are TRBV20-1 and TRBJ2-7, with no clear D. The CDR3 covers 14 residues. Trimming took 0 bases from V and 0 from J, leaving 9 bases between them. The germline gives CDR1 DFQATT, CDR2 SNEGSKA (reference sequence). Here the CDR3 DNA reads TGCAGTGCTAGAGATATAAAAGCCTCCTACGAGCAGTACTTC. Translation: CSARDIKASYEQYF.

This clonotype was counted at least ten times. CDR3 loop: CASSPGTSGGQNIQYF. The CDR3 coding sequence is TGTGCCAGCAGCCCGGGGACTAGCGGGGGGCAAAACATTCAGTACTTC. The chain couples TRBV9 to TRBJ2-4; 15 bases are shared with TRBD2. The CDR3 spans 16 residues. V lost 4 bases to trimming and J lost 5 bases; unmatched junction nucleotides: 4. In germline, CDR1 is SGDLS, CDR2 YYNGEE.

This clonotype was counted ten times or more. The V gene is TRBV20-1, the J gene TRBJ2-5; 7 nucleotides match TRBD1. The CDR3 runs 12 residues. Germline CDR1 and CDR2: DFQATT and SNEGSKA (reference sequence). V was clipped by 6 bases and J by 5 bases; unmatched bases: 6. The CDR3, as DNA: TGCAGTGCCGACAGGGACCGGGAGACCCAGTACTTC. It specifies CSADRDRETQYF.

The gene calls are TRBV7-9 and TRBJ2-3; 7 bases line up with TRBD2. The CDR3 runs 14 residues. V lost 4 bases and J lost 1; bases outside the gene matches: 2. Germline assignment: CDR1 SEHNR and CDR2 FQNEAQ (reference sequence). As DNA, the CDR3 is TGTGCCAGCAGCTGTCGGGGGGGCACAGATACGCAGTATTTT. It yields the protein CASSCRGGTDTQYF.

The chain joins TRBV4-1 to TRBJ2-7; D not resolved. CDR1 MGHRA and CDR2 YSYEKL come from the germline V gene. This CDR3 has 16 residues. Trimming cost V 0 bases and J 3 bases, with 15 bases left between them. The CDR3 sequence is CASSQDPGDSSYEQYF. DNA for the CDR3: TGCGCCAGCAGCCAAGATCCCGGAGACTCAAGCTACGAGCAGTACTTC.